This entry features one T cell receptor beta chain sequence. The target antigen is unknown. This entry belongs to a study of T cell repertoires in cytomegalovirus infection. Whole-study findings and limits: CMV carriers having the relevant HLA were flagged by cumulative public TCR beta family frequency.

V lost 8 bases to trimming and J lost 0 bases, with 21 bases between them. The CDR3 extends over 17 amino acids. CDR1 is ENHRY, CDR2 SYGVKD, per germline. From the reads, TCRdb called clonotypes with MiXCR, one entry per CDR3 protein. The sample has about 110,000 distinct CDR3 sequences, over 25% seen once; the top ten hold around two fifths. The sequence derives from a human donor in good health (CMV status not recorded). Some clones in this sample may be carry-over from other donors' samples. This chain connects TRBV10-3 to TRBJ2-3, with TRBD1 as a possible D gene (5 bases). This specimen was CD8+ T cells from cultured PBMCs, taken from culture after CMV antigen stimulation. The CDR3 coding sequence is TGTGCCATCGCCCGCTCTGCAGGGCAAACTAGCACAGATACGCAGTATTTT. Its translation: CAIARSAGQTSTDTQYF.